The clone carrying this T cell receptor (beta chain) was detected many times. Its antigen is unidentified. In TCRdb, the 5' RACE reads were re-called with MiXCR into one record per CDR3 protein. The data hold under 60,000 distinct CDR3 sequences, with over 9% observed a single time. This sample was included in a study of T-cell memory formation after mild COVID-19. Study in general: TCR clustering was largely donor specific.

The germline V gene encodes CDR1 WSHSY and CDR2 SAAADI. This CDR3 spans 13 amino acids. V lost 7 bases, J lost 0 bases, and 3 bases stayed unmatched. Broader study findings: The study detected some responding clones in pre-infection memory, suggesting cross-reactive memory joined. Nothing confirmed that second-wave clones peaking on day 37 were specific for SARS-CoV-2. While clones contracting from day 15 to 85 were balanced between CD4 and CD8, later expanders leaned CD4+.

The V call is TRBV10-2, the J call TRBJ2-7; TRBD1 agrees at 7 bases. The source material was PBMCs or a T cell subset sorted from them (not recorded which). This clonotype was obtained from an adult woman who had mild COVID-19 (a few samples of this study predate the infection). Cell type and time point are not known. The CDR3 protein is CASMTGHSYEQYF. In DNA, the CDR3 is TGCGCCAGCATGACAGGGCACTCCTACGAGCAGTACTTC.